This TCR beta chain was sequenced during a study of cytomegalovirus exposure and HLA in healthy donors. The PCR made use of 60 Vbeta and 13 Jbeta primers. This table comes from immunoSEQ multiplex PCR, and its TCRdb copy is limited to in-frame clones, with some not included. The data contain 130,000 or so clones, around 72% of them singletons. It was healthy bone marrow donors who served as donors. Points on this clone: The target antigen is unknown.

The study, taken as a whole, reports: The availability of immune exposure information extended only to CMV serostatus. The study flagged around 160 TCR beta chains as cytomegalovirus-associated.

The CDR3 consists of 13 residues. The V end lost 5 bases, the J end lost 3 bases, and 11 bases lay between the germline ends. Looked up from germline, CDR1 is SGHDT and CDR2 is YYEEEE. The TCR originated in a woman younger than 35 in good health and CMV-seronegative. This chain connects TRBV5-6 to TRBJ1-2; TRBD1 might be the D (5 bases). The source material was PBMCs. The CDR3 loop is CASSGGGDYGYTF. The DNA for the CDR3 is TGTGCCAGCAGTGGGGGGGGAGACTATGGCTACACCTTC.